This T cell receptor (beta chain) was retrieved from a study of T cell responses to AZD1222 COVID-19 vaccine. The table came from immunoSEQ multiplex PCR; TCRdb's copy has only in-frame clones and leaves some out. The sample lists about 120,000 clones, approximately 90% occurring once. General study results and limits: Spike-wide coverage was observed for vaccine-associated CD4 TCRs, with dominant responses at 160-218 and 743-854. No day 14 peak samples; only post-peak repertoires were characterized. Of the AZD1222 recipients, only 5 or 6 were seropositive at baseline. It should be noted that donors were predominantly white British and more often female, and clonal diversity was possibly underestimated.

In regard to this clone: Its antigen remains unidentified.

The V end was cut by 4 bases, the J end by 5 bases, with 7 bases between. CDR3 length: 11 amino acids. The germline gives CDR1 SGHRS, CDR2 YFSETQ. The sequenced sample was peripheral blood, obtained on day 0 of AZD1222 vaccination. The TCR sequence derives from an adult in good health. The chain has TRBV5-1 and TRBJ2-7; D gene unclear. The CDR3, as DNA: TGCGCCAGCAGCGATTTCGACGAGCAGTACTTC. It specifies CASSDFDEQYF.